This section outlines one T cell receptor (beta chain) sequence together with its context. Its target is unknown. These data are taken from a study of cytomegalovirus exposure and HLA in healthy donors. Study-level points and caveats: For most TCR beta V segments, an earlier analysis put the productive rate at about 87% or about 30% of the time. HLA-A and HLA-B allele assignments for most subjects were reportedly predicted accurately using TCR beta sequences.

In the PCR, 60 Vbeta and 13 Jbeta primers were used. Using immunoSEQ multiplex PCR, the repertoire was profiled, and TCRdb retains in-frame clones only, with some absent. The repertoire holds some 41,000 clones, with over 60% as singletons. This receptor was taken from a man aged 35-49 years in good health and CMV-seronegative. Material: PBMCs.

In nucleotides, the CDR3 is TGTGCCAGCAGTGCCCCGGGGGGCCAAGAGACCCAGTACTTC. Translated: CASSAPGGQETQYF. The J gene is TRBJ2-5, the V gene TRBV2, with 7 bases aligning to TRBD2. The CDR3 runs 14 residues. V lost 4 bases, J lost 1 base, and 3 bases stayed unmatched. Germline V gives CDR1 SNHLY, CDR2 FYNNEI.